This TCR beta chain comes out of a study of CD8+ T cells in alopecia areata. Study-level results: Whereas mice showed it more clearly, TCR sharing across patients was murkier, possibly because of HLA.

Treatment in this sample: oral pan-JAK inhibitor, 5-10 mg twice daily. Peripheral blood samples and lesional scalp punch biopsies were obtained from alopecia areata patients. To note about this clone: Its antigen is currently unknown.

After isolation, RNA underwent reverse transcription to generate cDNA as the sequencing template. Sequencing was performed with immunoSEQ multiplex PCR; in TCRdb, only in-frame clones are kept and a portion is missing. The sample lists more than 200,000 clones; 40% to 45% were seen once. Sequencing used CD4+ T cells sorted from blood, obtained around week 36, from a patient treated with tofacitinib. This clonotype was obtained from a human donor with alopecia areata.

CDR3 in amino acids: CASSGVRGNTEAFF. CDR3 sequence (DNA): TGTGCCAGCAGTGGCGTCAGGGGGAACACTGAAGCTTTCTTT. The rearrangement links TRBV2 to TRBJ1-1, with D perhaps TRBD1 (6 bases). Germline-derived CDR1 and CDR2 are SNHLY and FYNNEI. CDR3 length equals 14 residues. Deletions cut 4 bases from V and 1 base from J, with 10 bases between.